This T cell receptor beta chain originates from a study of a mutant IDH1 vaccine in newly diagnosed glioma (dated by TCRdb to about 2021). Looking at the study overall: Vaccination started 4-6 weeks after radiotherapy alone, or was given together with temozolomide cycles in the groups whose treatment included chemotherapy. Of the 32 patients who were treated, about 62% were male and approximately 40% were female, and the mean age was roughly 40 years. Prior to enrollment, patients had been given standard therapy consisting of radiotherapy alone, temozolomide alone, or radiochemotherapy with temozolomide, with the combination given to most patients. Peripheral blood was drawn at six visits: V03 (baseline), V05, V07, V10, V12 and V13. The week-35 safety follow-up took place at visit V12, and the week-47 end of study took place at visit V13. Longitudinal TCRB deep sequencing was performed for roughly 27 treated patients wherever samples were available for exploratory analyses. What the work shows at the level of the full study, not this receptor alone: The authors stated that sample limitations prevented analyses of patient blood samples from being reproduced. Across multiple MHC alleles, vaccine-induced immune responses were seen in approximately 93% of patients. Selection of PBMC samples for TCRB deep sequencing was based on availability. No apparent relationship was observed between pseudoprogression and alterations in the top peripheral T cell clonotypes detected by TCRB sequencing.

The sample's time point label is to be understood as: week 35, safety follow-up. A 20-mer mutant IDH1 peptide at 300 micrograms in Montanide made up each vaccine dose, which was injected subcutaneously together with topical imiquimod. Patients received eight vaccinations in weeks 1, 3, 5, 7, 11, 15, 19 and 23, corresponding to visits V03 through V10. The donors had newly diagnosed IDH1-mutant astrocytomas of WHO grade 3 or 4 that showed loss of nuclear ATRX. The samples were drawn from NOA16, a multicentre, single-arm, open-label phase I trial in Germany that tested a mutant IDH1 peptide vaccine in humans for the first time. Genomic DNA for TCRB sequencing was extracted from EDTA blood using the DNeasy Blood and Tissue Kit. Library preparation was by the immunoSEQ multiplex PCR assay. Rearranged TCR beta chain sequences were amplified using the hsTCRB Kit according to the manufacturer's protocol. TCRB libraries were sequenced on an Illumina MiSeq. In the source study's methods: Demultiplexing, trimming and gene mapping were performed with the kit vendor's proprietary platform. Not all clones reach the TCRdb copy of this immuneACCESS table, which keeps in-frame sequences only. Checked studies attribute under half of the gap to unresolved V genes and leave the rest unexplained. That table furnishes V, J and clone size, whereas the DNA furnished D and trimming. The sample yields over 40,000 clones; 80% to 85% were counted once. 4.5% to 6% of the sample is in the top ten clones.

This clone was recorded once. Its target antigen remains unknown. Per-base quality was not reported, and no clone a single base away is much larger than it. Trimming at the junction amounts to 7 bases on V and 4 bases on J, and the germline ends lie 7 bases apart. The germline V gene (reference sequence) yields SGHAT for CDR1 and FQDESV for CDR2. From its cysteine to its phenylalanine, the CDR3 spans 12 amino acids. The entry retains the CDR3 DNA only, 36 bases that are in frame from base 1. The chain joins TRBV11-1 to TRBJ2-2; the D gene cannot be named for sure. This TCR came from a woman aged 40-49 years with glioma. Some clones in this sample may be carry-over from other donors' samples. Sequenced material: PBMCs, taken from a glioma patient whose treatment included an IDH1 peptide vaccine. The CDR3 region: CASTHATGELFF. DNA sequence: TGTGCCAGCACCCACGCCACCGGGGAGCTGTTTTTT.